These T cell receptor beta chains were read from a single sample in a study of blood T cell repertoires in COVID-19. Sequenced by immunoSEQ multiplex PCR; TCRdb stores in-frame clones only, minus some. The sample lists about 170,000 clones; approximately 85% were seen once. The specimen was peripheral blood. The source of these receptors is a man between 60 and 75 years old who had recovered from COVID-19. CDR3s include the opening cysteine and the closing phenylalanine or tryptophan. Part of the rows lack a size; the others show once, few, many or a class for expanded clones.

J: TRBJ1-1
size: .
V: TRBV19
CDR3: CASRKGAGNTEAFF

J: TRBJ1-1
size: .
V: TRBV7-2
CDR3: CASSLIGEQGLNTEAFF

J: TRBJ2-7
size: .
V: TRBV10-3
CDR3: CAISPSGIYEQYF

J: TRBJ2-1
size: .
V: TRBV5-1
CDR3: CASSPGSGGGHNEQFF

J: TRBJ2-3
size: .
V: TRBV6-5
CDR3: CASSYRGGQTDTQYF

J: TRBJ2-1
size: .
V: TRBV7-3
CDR3: CASSITGDSEQFF

J: TRBJ1-1
size: few
V: TRBV5-4
CDR3: CASSLRGLLENTEAFF

J: TRBJ1-5
size: .
V: TRBV3-1/TRBV3-2
CDR3: CASSQDSGTQPQHF

J: TRBJ1-3
size: few
V: TRBV5-4
CDR3: CASSLGAARGTGNTIYF

J: TRBJ2-1
size: once
V: TRBV14
CDR3: CASSALAGSYNEQFF

J: TRBJ2-2
size: .
V: TRBV5-3
CDR3: CARKDSGGPFANTGELFF

J: TRBJ2-1
size: .
V: TRBV7-3
CDR3: CASSPTGLANEQFF

J: TRBJ2-3
size: .
V: TRBV5-4
CDR3: CASSRDYSTDTQYF

J: TRBJ1-2
size: .
V: TRBV2
CDR3: CASSEGIWIYGYTF

J: TRBJ2-5
size: few
V: TRBV7-3
CDR3: CASSQQGGGQETQYF